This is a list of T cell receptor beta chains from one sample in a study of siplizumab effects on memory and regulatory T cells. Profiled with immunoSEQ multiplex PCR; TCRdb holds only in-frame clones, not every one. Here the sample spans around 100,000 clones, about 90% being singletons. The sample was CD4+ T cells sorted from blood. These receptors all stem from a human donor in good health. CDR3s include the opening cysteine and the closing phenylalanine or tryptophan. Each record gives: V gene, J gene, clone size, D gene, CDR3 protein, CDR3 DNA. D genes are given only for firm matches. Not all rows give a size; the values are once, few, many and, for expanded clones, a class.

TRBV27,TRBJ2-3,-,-,CASSRTRTDTQYF,TGTGCCAGCAGCCGGACGCGCACAGATACGCAGTATTTT
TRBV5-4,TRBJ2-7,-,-,CASSLGRGVGEQYF,TGTGCCAGCAGCTTGGGCCGCGGAGTCGGCGAGCAGTACTTC
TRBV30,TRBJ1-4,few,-,CAWSVRVSEKLFF,TGTGCCTGGAGTGTCAGGGTCAGTGAAAAACTGTTTTTT
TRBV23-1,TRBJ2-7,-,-,CASSHRNCQGRSYEQYF,TGCGCCAGCAGTCACCGAAATTGCCAGGGGAGGTCCTACGAGCAGTACTTC
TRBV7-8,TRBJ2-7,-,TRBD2,CASSSESLAGAHEQYF,TGTGCCAGCAGCTCCGAAAGCCTAGCGGGAGCCCACGAGCAGTACTTC
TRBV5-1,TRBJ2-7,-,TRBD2,CASSSLLAGDEQYF,TGCGCCAGCAGCTCCCTTCTAGCGGGAGACGAGCAGTACTTC
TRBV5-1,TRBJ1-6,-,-,CASSFIPGPDNSPLHF,TGCGCCAGCAGCTTCATACCGGGGCCTGATAATTCACCCCTCCACTTT
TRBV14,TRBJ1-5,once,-,CASSQDRLGQPQHF,TGTGCCAGCAGCCAAGATAGGCTAGGTCAGCCCCAGCATTTT
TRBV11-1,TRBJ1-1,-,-,CASSRKGDTEAFF,TGTGCCAGCAGCCGGAAGGGGGACACTGAAGCTTTCTTT
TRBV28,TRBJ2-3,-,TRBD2,CASSFIPGLVQADTQYF,TGTGCCAGCAGTTTCATCCCCGGACTAGTTCAGGCAGATACGCAGTATTTT
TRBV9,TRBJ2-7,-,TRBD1,CASSVKGAGEQYF,TGTGCCAGCAGCGTAAAGGGGGCAGGCGAGCAGTACTTC